This T cell receptor beta chain emerged from a study of cytomegalovirus exposure and HLA in healthy donors. General study points: Many donors shared some public TCRs, even though most TCR sequences were rare. As a later analysis revealed, most CMV-associated TCR beta chains appeared HLA-restricted.

This PCR relied on a set of 60 Vbeta primers and 13 Jbeta primers. Repertoires were generated with immunoSEQ multiplex PCR, while TCRdb's copy carries only in-frame clones and drops some. This table holds 180,000 or so clones, around 80% found once. Germline V gene lookup returns CDR1 SNHLY and CDR2 FYNNEI. V was clipped by 8 bases and J by 3 bases; unmatched bases: 16. The CDR3 has 18 residues. Comment on this clone: The antigen remains undetermined.

This clonotype was sampled from a girl aged 5 to 17 in good health and CMV-seropositive. J is TRBJ2-1 and V is TRBV2, with 10 bases fitting TRBD2. The sample taken for sequencing was PBMCs. CDR3 residues: CASGFWLAGEKDYNEQFF. In DNA, the CDR3 is TGTGCCAGCGGGTTTTGGCTAGCGGGAGAGAAGGACTACAATGAGCAGTTCTTC.